Reported below is one T cell receptor beta chain. As yet, its antigen is unknown. The data are from a study of OX40 agonist ivuxolimab in advanced cancers. Background on the study: Partial responses occurred in Three dose-escalation patients, one with hepatocellular carcinoma and two with cutaneous melanoma.

Regarding the study as a whole: On average, a greater number of expanded clones characterised CD8+ T cells relative to CD4+. Clonal expansion in partial responders at 0.1-3.0 mg/kg ranked among the lowest.

The assay was immunoSEQ multiplex PCR, and TCRdb's table has in-frame clones only and misses some. The repertoire holds more than 15,000 clones, with 70% to 90% as singletons. Patients with autoimmune history or systemic immunosuppression were excluded. Here the sequenced sample was CD4+ or CD8+ T cells sorted from blood, taken in a trial of the OX40 agonist ivuxolimab. This clonotype was sampled from an adult with an advanced solid tumor such as melanoma, head and neck, liver or kidney cancer.

The CDR3 loop reads CASSLTTGFEETQYF. The CDR3 nucleotides are TGCGCCAGCAGCTTGACGACGGGATTCGAAGAGACCCAGTACTTC. The rearrangement links TRBV5-1 to TRBJ2-5; a possible D gene is TRBD2 (5 bases). The germline CDR1 and CDR2 sequences are SGHRS and YFSETQ. Trimming pared 1 base from V and 3 bases from J, leaving 13 bases between. The CDR3 covers 15 residues. Filled out from reference TRBV5-1 and TRBJ2-5, the complete variable domain reads KAGVTQTPRYLIKTRGQQVTLSCSPISGHRSVSWYQQTPGQGLQFLFEYFSETQRNKGNFPGRFSGRQFSNSRSEMNVSTLELGDSALYLCASSLTTGFEETQYFGPGTRLLVL.